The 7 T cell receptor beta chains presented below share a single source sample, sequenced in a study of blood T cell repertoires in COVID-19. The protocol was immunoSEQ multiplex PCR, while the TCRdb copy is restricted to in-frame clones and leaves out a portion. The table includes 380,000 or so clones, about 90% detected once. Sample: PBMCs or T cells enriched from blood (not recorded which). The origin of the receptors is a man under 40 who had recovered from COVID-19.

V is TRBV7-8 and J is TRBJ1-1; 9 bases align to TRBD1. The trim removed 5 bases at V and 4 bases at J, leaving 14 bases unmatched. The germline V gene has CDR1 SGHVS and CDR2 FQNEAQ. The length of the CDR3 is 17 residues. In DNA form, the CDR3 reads TGTGCCAGCAGCCCCGGGACAGGGAGGTCGTTGGTCACTGAAGCTTTCTTT. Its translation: CASSPGTGRSLVTEAFF.

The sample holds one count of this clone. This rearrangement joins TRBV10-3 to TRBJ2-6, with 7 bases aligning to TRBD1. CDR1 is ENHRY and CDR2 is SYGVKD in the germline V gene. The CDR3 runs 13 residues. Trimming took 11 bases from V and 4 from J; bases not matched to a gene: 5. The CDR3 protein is CAVEGAGANVLTF. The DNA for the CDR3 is TGTGCCGTCGAGGGGGCCGGGGCCAACGTCCTGACTTTC.

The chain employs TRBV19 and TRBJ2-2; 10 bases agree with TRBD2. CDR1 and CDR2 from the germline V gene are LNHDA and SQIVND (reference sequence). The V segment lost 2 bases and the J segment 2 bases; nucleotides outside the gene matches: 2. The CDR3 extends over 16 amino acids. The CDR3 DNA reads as TGTGCCAGTAGTATAAGGACTAGCGGAAACACCGGGGAGCTGTTTTTT. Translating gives CASSIRTSGNTGELFF.

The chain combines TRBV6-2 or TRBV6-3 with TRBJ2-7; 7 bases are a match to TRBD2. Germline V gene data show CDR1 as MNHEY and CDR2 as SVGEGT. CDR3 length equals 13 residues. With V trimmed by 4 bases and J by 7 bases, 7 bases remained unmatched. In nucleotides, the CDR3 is TGTGCCAGCAGTTGGGAGGGCCCCCGGGAGCAGTACTTC. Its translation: CASSWEGPREQYF.

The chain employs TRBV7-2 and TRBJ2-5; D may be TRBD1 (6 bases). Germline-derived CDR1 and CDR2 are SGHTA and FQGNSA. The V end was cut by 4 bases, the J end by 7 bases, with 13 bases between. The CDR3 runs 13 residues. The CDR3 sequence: CASSSGAAGTQYF. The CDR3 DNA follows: TGTGCCAGCAGCTCAGGGGCGGCGGGGACCCAGTACTTC.

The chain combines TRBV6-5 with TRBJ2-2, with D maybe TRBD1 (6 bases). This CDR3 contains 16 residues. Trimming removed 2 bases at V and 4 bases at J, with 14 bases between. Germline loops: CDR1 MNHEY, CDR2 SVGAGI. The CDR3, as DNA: TGTGCCAGCAGTTACGACTGGGTGGGGGCCACCGGGGAGCTGTTTTTT. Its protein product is CASSYDWVGATGELFF.

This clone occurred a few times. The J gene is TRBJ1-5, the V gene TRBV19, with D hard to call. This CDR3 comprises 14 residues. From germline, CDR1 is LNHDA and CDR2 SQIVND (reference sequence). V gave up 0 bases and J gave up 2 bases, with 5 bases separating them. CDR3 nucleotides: TGTGCCAGTAGTATAGAGCAGGGCAATCAGCCCCAGCATTTT. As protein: CASSIEQGNQPQHF.